Here is one T cell receptor (beta chain) with its context. In this sample, this clonotype turned up many times. Its antigen is unknown. No much larger clone is present one base from it, and per-base qualities are unavailable. The receptor library was made with multiplex PCR. The instrument was an Illumina HiSeq 4000. CDR3 regions were amplified by Arm-PCR with iRepertoire HTBI primers to construct TCR beta libraries. Gel purification was performed on PCR products prior to sequencing. As for the authors' bioinformatics: A total of 62 TRBV and approximately 15 TRBJ segments were identified across samples and were used for gene usage analysis of CDR3 amino acid clonotypes. COPE and FqMerger were used to merge the filtered high-quality paired reads into contigs. Contigs were aligned with BLAST to IMGT TRBV, TRBD and TRBJ reference genes, and CDR3 was defined per IMGT. Highly expanded clones were defined as clonotypes with a frequency above 0.1%. Shannon entropy was used to measure repertoire diversity, and the Gini coefficient was used to measure V-J evenness. A clonotype found in more than one individual was treated as public. TCRdb took the public reads, trimmed them with fastp at Q25, ran MiXCR for clone calling and kept in-frame beta chains. One record per CDR3 amino acid sequence lists the most common genes and DNA. For this entry, the V and J calls and clone size follow TCRdb and not the study's own pipeline. This sample gives around 460,000 distinct CDR3 sequences in total; 12% to 15% of them show up just once. The ten largest clones add up to more than 15% of the sample.

The data stem from a study of regulatory T cells in long-lasting Graves disease (dated by TCRdb to the early 2020s). Study-wide context: Patients with newly diagnosed Graves' disease had been on antithyroid drugs for under 3 months. Persistent Graves' disease patients were compared with newly diagnosed Graves' disease patients by peripheral blood TCR sequencing and RNA sequencing. The study was registered as a clinical trial and conducted in China. TCR sequencing covered roughly 13 persistent and about 20 newly diagnosed Graves' disease patients, about 35 samples in total.

Interpreted using the paper, the time point label stands for: newly diagnosed GD, antithyroid drugs for less than 3 months. RNA was extracted from PBMCs in TRIzol for both TCR sequencing and RNA sequencing. The diagnosis of Graves' disease followed American Thyroid Association guidelines. The patients came from an endocrinology department in Xi'an, China. From each patient, about 9.7 milliliters of peripheral blood was collected into an EDTA anticoagulant tube. Ficoll Paque Plus density gradient separation was used to isolate PBMCs, and no further T cell sorting was done. An Agilent 2100 Bioanalyzer and agarose gel were used to check RNA quality, while a NanoDrop 2000 measured RNA concentration. What the research found in general, with its limitations: Because the primary lesion, thyroid tissue, could not be accessed, the study looked at peripheral blood alone. The authors noted that the small sample size was a limitation that may lower accuracy. Compared with newly diagnosed patients, patients with persistent Graves' disease had lower TCR Shannon entropy and fewer highly expanded clones, which suggests clonal expansion. Only the TCR beta chain was sequenced and analyzed. Persistent patients shared more public clonotypes among themselves (2,741) than newly diagnosed patients did (about 970). Persistent disease showed preferential use of TRBV28, TRBJ1-2 and TRBJ2-5, whereas newly diagnosed disease favored TRBV20-1 and TRBJ2-1.

CDR1 and CDR2 (MDHEN, SYDVKM) derive from the germline V gene. V trim: 3 bases; J trim: 6 bases; unmatched bases: 11. There are 16 amino acids in the CDR3, from cysteine to phenylalanine inclusive. CDR3 DNA only is kept here, 48 bases in frame from base 1. The same sample was also studied in work on T cells in Graves' hyperthyroidism and ophthalmopathy. According to the second study: Stable Graves' hyperthyroidism was defined as the absence of progression to ophthalmopathy over 18 months of follow-up. Hyperthyroidism patients were aged 18 to 65 years and newly diagnosed, with disease duration of less than 2 months. Exclusion was applied to patients with uncontrolled infections, other autoimmune diseases, pregnancy or lactation. Diagnoses relied on clinical symptoms, serum thyroxine and TRAb, thyroid ultrasound and orbital computed tomography. The TCR CDR3 was subjected to a first round of RT-PCR using the HTBI primer set and the Qiagen OneStep RT-PCR kit. Blood samples also contained most of the expanded thyroid clonotypes (frequency above 0.001), which suggests that blood repertoires may reflect thyroid immune responses. In cross-validation, a model built on a 13 V-J signature told ophthalmopathy apart from stable hyperthyroidism with approximately 90% sensitivity and about 81% specificity, and in testing the same model reached 80%/75%. During validation, the model predicted progression to ophthalmopathy a median of about 5.9 months ahead of onset, with almost 71% sensitivity and less than 85% specificity. To identify distinguishing TCR V-J signatures, a discovery cohort of around 100 patients was used, comprising 43 with Graves' ophthalmopathy and approximately 57 with stable Graves' hyperthyroidism. Prospective prediction of ophthalmopathy was tested in an independent validation cohort consisting of 18 hyperthyroidism patients and approximately 16 patients who later progressed to ophthalmopathy. The approximately 90 discovery patients were randomly split 7:3 into training and test sets. In addition, the study compared T-cell repertoires in thyroid tissue and in blood from about 6 Graves' hyperthyroidism patients. After blood sampling, hyperthyroidism patients were treated with methimazole at a starting dose of 30 mg daily, and ophthalmopathy patients were treated with high-dose intravenous methylprednisolone. Libraries were constructed in a second round of multiplex PCR, after which size selection and purification were performed. The libraries were sequenced on an Illumina HiSeq2000 using paired-end 100 bp reads. SOAPnuke was used to process the raw data, with reads discarded if the reads contained adapters or uncalled bases, had a mean Phred below 15, or lacked an exact constant-primer or identifier match. COPE v1.2.5 was used to merge high-quality paired reads, and clonotypes were defined as unique nucleotide sequences. Clonotypes were aligned to IMGT TRBV, TRBD and TRBJ reference segments using MiTCR v1.1. Only V-J combinations with frequency above 0.0001, covering 98% to 99.2% of repertoires, were analysed. The TCS score was defined as the ratio of F50 (clonal expansion) to E x V (chaos), calculated using BLOSUM62-based TCRdist between CDR3 peptides within each V-J. Welch's t-statistics and random forest reduced approximately 520 V-J features to 13, which were used in a naive Bayes classifier (R e1071). Sample size was not statistically predetermined, and blinding of investigators to group allocation was not performed. The paper reports TCR Vbeta CDR3 sequencing of roughly 140 peripheral blood samples: approximately 41 ophthalmopathy, around 80 hyperthyroidism and around 17 progressor patients.

Specimen: peripheral blood mononuclear cells (PBMCs), collected at new diagnosis, from a patient treated with antithyroid drugs. The chain joins TRBV28 to TRBJ2-1, with 7 middle bases fitting TRBD2. The receptor's source is a woman aged 50 to 60 with Graves disease. Donor details come from another sample of the same person, matched by shared clones. CDR3 region: CASSFGRTSLRNEQFF. The nucleotides are TGTGCCAGCAGTTTCGGTCGGACTAGTCTGCGCAATGAGCAGTTCTTC.